The entry that follows covers one T cell receptor (beta chain) sequence. The antigen remains undetermined. This sample is drawn from a study of OX40 agonist ivuxolimab in advanced cancers. The wider study: The dose-escalation group included hepatocellular carcinoma, melanoma, renal cell carcinoma and head and neck cancer. Partial responses were recorded for three patients, including one with hepatocellular carcinoma and two with cutaneous melanoma. Regarding the study as a whole: CD8+ T cells (on average) carried more expanded clones than CD4+ T cells.

The CDR3 length is 17 residues. Germline V gene sequence: CDR1 SGHVS, CDR2 FNYEAQ. V shed 1 base and J 6 bases; nucleotides not matched to a gene: 8. Assay used: immunoSEQ multiplex PCR; TCRdb lists only in-frame clones, some missing. The profile shows about 81,000 clones, just over 90% of them singletons. This clonotype was sampled from an adult with an advanced solid tumor such as melanoma, head and neck, liver or kidney cancer. The chain links TRBV7-6 to TRBJ2-2, with 10 bases matching TRBD1. Material: CD4+ or CD8+ T cells sorted from blood, obtained in a trial of the OX40 agonist ivuxolimab. Written as DNA, the CDR3 is TGTGCCAGCAGCTTAGGTTTGCGACAGGGGGCGTCCGGGGAGCTGTTTTTT. Its translation: CASSLGLRQGASGELFF. The full variable domain, with the rest looked up from reference TRBV7-6 and TRBJ2-2, is GAGVSQSPRYKVTKRGQDVALRCDPISGHVSLYWYRQALGQGPEFLTYFNYEAQQDKSGLPNDRFSAERPEGSISTLTIQRTEQRDSAMYRCASSLGLRQGASGELFFGEGSRLTVL.